This TCR beta chain was recorded in a study of identical twins' blood T cells. Study-wide background: Some 12 libraries, six alpha and six beta, gave 50 million to 55 million reads. Study-level points and caveats: Shared environment remains a possible cause of twin similarity. Twins reportedly had markedly more similar V usage than unrelated donors, even among out-of-frame TCRbeta clonotypes.

A note on this clonotype: The antigen is undetermined.

Germline lookup yields CDR1 LNHNV and CDR2 YYDKDF (reference sequence). The CDR3 is 15 residues long. V was trimmed by 2 bases and J by 0 bases, leaving 7 bases between them. As processed by the authors: Each donor had about 100,000 to nearly 550,000 clonotypes. From the 5' RACE reads, TCRdb called clonotypes with MiXCR, one entry per CDR3 protein. V and J calls and clone size were set by TCRdb, not the authors. The sample holds 350,000 to 400,000 distinct CDR3 sequences; roughly 31% are singletons and the top ten take around 5.6%. This sequence originates from a woman between 18 and 50 years old in good health. The sequencing sample was made of PBMCs. J is TRBJ1-4 and V is TRBV15; D gene ambiguous. In DNA form, the CDR3 reads TGTGCCACCAGCAGATTAGAGCCAACTAATGAAAAACTGTTTTTT. It translates to CATSRLEPTNEKLFF.